This T cell receptor beta chain appears in the sequencing data of a study of PD-1 blockade in classical Hodgkin lymphoma. Some clones are missing from TCRdb's copy, which holds only in-frame ones; the method was immunoSEQ multiplex PCR. The profile shows 20,000 to 25,000 clones, less than 95% of them singletons. The CDR3 sequence is 16 residues long. V lost 7 bases, J lost 0 bases, and 9 bases stayed unmatched. The germline gives CDR1 MGHDK, CDR2 SYGVNS. Specified time point: newly diagnosed, previously untreated cHL patient sample. Newly diagnosed classical Hodgkin lymphoma PBMCs, still untreated, provided the comparison samples.

The sample comprised peripheral blood mononuclear cells (PBMCs). The clonotype originates from a human donor with classical Hodgkin lymphoma. This chain links TRBV25-1 with TRBJ1-3; 7 nucleotides agree with TRBD1. Here the CDR3 DNA reads TGTGCCAGCACCTCGACAGGGTTCTGCTCTGGAAACACCATATATTTT. The encoded protein is CASTSTGFCSGNTIYF.